These 13 T cell receptor beta chains were all obtained from the same sample, sequenced in a study of graft-versus-host responses after intestinal transplantation. These receptors have no known antigen. Here immunoSEQ multiplex PCR was the method, and the copy in TCRdb shows in-frame clones only, minus some. The sample lists 90,000 to 150,000 clones; 90% to 95% were seen once. The source material was unstimulated CD4+ T cells sorted from spleen or lymph node cells, sampled before intestinal transplant. The receptor set was obtained from a human donor who received an intestinal transplant.

The V gene is TRBV6-5, the J gene TRBJ2-4; no clear D. The V end lost 2 bases, the J end lost 1 base, and 12 bases lay between the germline ends. The germline V gene has CDR1 MNHEY and CDR2 SVGAGI. The CDR3 extends over 16 amino acids. CDR3 DNA sequence: TGTGCCAGCAGTTACGGGGTAGACGGGGCCAAAAACATTCAGTACTTC. This codes for CASSYGVDGAKNIQYF.

J is TRBJ1-2 and V is TRBV9; D possibly corresponds to TRBD1 (6 bases). The CDR3 has 16 residues. V lost 0 bases to trimming and J lost 2 bases, with 14 bases between them. CDR1 SGDLS and CDR2 YYNGEE come from the germline V gene. CDR3 bases: TGTGCCAGCAGCGTAGGGGTGGGGGGCCTAAACTATGGCTACACCTTC. Translated, it gives CASSVGVGGLNYGYTF.

The sample holds one count of this clone. The gene calls are TRBV18 and TRBJ2-3; D not resolved. V was clipped by 3 bases and J by 0 bases, with 7 bases between them. This CDR3 has 14 residues. The germline V gene has CDR1 KGHSH and CDR2 LQKENI. DNA of the CDR3: TGTGCCAGCTCACCTAAGACTAGCACAGATACGCAGTATTTT. Translating it yields CASSPKTSTDTQYF.

Of note for this clone: At the DNA level, this CDR3 is encoded by other sequences in the same sample as well. The chain recombines TRBV5-1 with TRBJ2-5, with D unresolved. CDR3 length: 13 residues. From germline, CDR1 is SGHRS and CDR2 YFSETQ. V was clipped by 0 bases and J by 4 bases, with 7 bases between them. The CDR3 sequence is CASSLGSRETQYF. In DNA, the CDR3 is TGCGCCAGCAGCTTGGGTTCTAGAGAGACCCAGTACTTC.

The chain combines TRBV10-3 with TRBJ1-1, with D unresolved. Germline V lookup: CDR1 ENHRY, CDR2 SYGVKD. CDR3 length: 13 amino acids. The V end lost 2 bases, the J end lost 2 bases, and 6 bases lay between the germline ends. As DNA, the CDR3 is TGTGCCATCAGTGAGGCCGTTAACACTGAAGCTTTCTTT. Encoded protein: CAISEAVNTEAFF.

This rearrangement joins TRBV28 to TRBJ1-2; no clear D gene. V lost 4 bases to trimming and J lost 10 bases, with 7 bases between them. This CDR3 is 10 amino acids long. Germline values: CDR1 MDHEN, CDR2 SYDVKM. The CDR3 bases are TGTGCCAGCAGTTCGGTAGTCTACACCTTC. It yields the protein CASSSVVYTF.

The J gene is TRBJ2-6, the V gene TRBV7-2; D is unclear. The CDR3 covers 17 residues. V gave up 3 bases and J gave up 0 bases, with 12 bases separating them. The germline CDR1 and CDR2 sequences are SGHTA and FQGNSA. The chain's CDR3 is CASSFRASTSGANVLTF. The CDR3 DNA reads TGTGCCAGCAGCTTCCGGGCCAGCACCTCTGGGGCCAACGTCCTGACTTTC.

The V gene is TRBV5-1, the J gene TRBJ1-1; D not certain. The germline V and J ends were trimmed by 9 bases and 1 base, with 16 bases remaining between them. This CDR3 region has 14 residues. Germline loops: CDR1 SGHRS, CDR2 YFSETQ. In DNA form, the CDR3 reads TGCGCCACCCCCCGGAAGAGGGAGAACACTGAAGCTTTCTTT. Protein: CATPRKRENTEAFF.

The rearrangement uses TRBV6-1 and TRBJ2-1; 9 bases align to TRBD2. The CDR3 covers 14 residues. The germline CDR1 and CDR2 sequences are MNHNS and SASEGT. V was clipped by 7 bases and J by 3 bases; unmatched bases: 4. DNA for the CDR3: TGTGCCAGCACGAGACTAGCGGACTACAATGAGCAGTTCTTC. This translates into CASTRLADYNEQFF.

The V gene is TRBV28, the J gene TRBJ1-1, with D hard to call. V was clipped by 2 bases and J by 4 bases, with 11 bases between them. The CDR3 totals 14 residues. CDR1 and CDR2 from the germline V gene are MDHEN and SYDVKM. The CDR3 spells CASSLGGYGTEAFF. Here the CDR3 DNA reads TGTGCCAGCAGTTTAGGAGGGTACGGCACTGAAGCTTTCTTT.

The V gene is TRBV5-1, the J gene TRBJ2-3; 7 bases align to TRBD2. Germline V CDR1 and CDR2: SGHRS, YFSETQ. With 4 bases clipped from V and 0 bases from J, the junction kept 8 bases outside the gene matches. The CDR3 covers 16 residues. The CDR3 coding sequence is TGCGCCAGCAGCCGGGGGGAAGCGTATAGCACAGATACGCAGTATTTT. This encodes CASSRGEAYSTDTQYF.

The rearrangement links TRBV5-1 to TRBJ2-1; D might be TRBD1 (5 bases). CDR1 is SGHRS and CDR2 is YFSETQ in the germline V gene. V dropped 0 bases and J dropped 0 bases, with 16 bases sitting between them. The CDR3 totals 18 residues. CDR3 residues: CASSLGAGSTRSYNEQFF. The CDR3 DNA is TGCGCCAGCAGCTTGGGGGCAGGGTCGACACGCTCCTACAATGAGCAGTTCTTC.

V is TRBV7-2 and J is TRBJ2-7; perhaps TRBD1 as D (5 bases). V lost 1 base to trimming and J lost 0 bases, with 16 bases between them. In germline, CDR1 is SGHTA, CDR2 FQGNSA. CDR3 length: 17 residues. The DNA for the CDR3 is TGTGCCAGCAGCTTAGTTGGTCTGGGGCCCGGCTCCTACGAGCAGTACTTC. Protein product: CASSLVGLGPGSYEQYF.